Listed here are 3 T cell receptor beta chains from one sample, sequenced in a study of blood T cells in healthy people across ages (dated by TCRdb to between 2015 and 2017). Library method: 5' RACE. TCRdb records Illumina HiSeq 2500 as the sequencer. A second 7 to 11 cycle PCR used a sample-barcoded 5' primer and a J-beta primer mix. TCRdb took the public reads, trimmed them with fastp at Q25, ran MiXCR for clone calling and kept in-frame beta chains. Duplicate CDR3 protein sequences are folded into a single record with the most common DNA and genes. For this sample the table gives over 600,000 distinct CDR3 sequences, of which 20% to 25% were detected only once. The ten largest account for roughly 3.4% of the sample. The sample consisted of blood. All receptors come from a man between 65 and 85 years old in good health.

This clonotype was seen only a few times. The chain joins TRBV5-1 to TRBJ2-4, with TRBD1 identical over 11 bases. CDR1 SGHRS and CDR2 YFSETQ come from the germline V gene. Losses at the gene ends were 5 bases for V and 7 bases for J; bases not matched to a gene: 8. The CDR3 loop spans 15 amino acids. The CDR3 DNA sequence: TGCGCCAGCAGTCTTGGACAGGGGGCTGTCAACATTCAGTACTTC. It encodes CASSLGQGAVNIQYF.

The gene calls are TRBV7-2 and TRBJ2-5, with D uncertain. The DNA end favors TRBJ2-1, so the J call may be wrong. Germline CDR1 is SGHTA and CDR2 is FQGNSA. The CDR3 is made up of 13 amino acids. The CDR3 bases are TGTGCCAACACCAACCCCAGCGTCAATGAGCAGTTCTTC. Protein: CANTNPSVNEQFF.

This clonotype came up a few times. V and J are TRBV20-1 and TRBJ2-1; 7 bases align to TRBD2. In germline, CDR1 is DFQATT, CDR2 SNEGSKA (reference sequence). V shed 6 bases, J shed 3 bases, and the junction held 11 bases outside the gene matches. The length of the CDR3 is 15 residues. The CDR3 bases are TGCAGTGCCTCGGGACTATCGGGCTTCTACAATGAGCAGTTCTTC. It specifies CSASGLSGFYNEQFF.